These T cell receptor beta chains were read from a single sample in a study of cytomegalovirus exposure and HLA in healthy donors. Some clones are missing from TCRdb's copy, which holds only in-frame ones; the method was immunoSEQ multiplex PCR. The sample lists 90,000 or so clones, around four fifths occurring once. Source material: PBMCs. The receptor source for this set is a boy between 5 and 17 years old in good health and CMV-seronegative. The CDR3 runs from the conserved cysteine through the conserved F or W. D genes are given only for firm matches. Rows give clone size only sometimes, using once, few, many, or a class for an expanded clone.

TRBD1	NA	TRBV2	TRBJ2-2	15	CASRGQGVNTGELFF	TGTGCCAGCAGGGGACAGGGTGTTAACACCGGGGAGCTGTTTTTT
NA	NA	TRBV7-9	TRBJ1-2	12	CASSLARDGYTF	TGTGCCAGCAGCTTAGCCCGGGATGGCTACACCTTC
NA	NA	TRBV30	TRBJ1-1	14	CAWRSVLRGTEAFF	TGTGCCTGGAGAAGCGTCCTAAGGGGCACTGAAGCTTTCTTT
NA	NA	TRBV29-1	TRBJ1-1	14	CSVVGDLGATEAFF	TGCAGCGTTGTTGGAGACCTGGGGGCCACTGAAGCTTTCTTT
NA	few	TRBV7-2	TRBJ1-4	17	CASSPGTYVLTNEKLFF	TGTGCCAGCAGCCCCGGGACATATGTCCTTACTAATGAAAAACTGTTTTTT
NA	once	TRBV27	TRBJ2-7	13	CASSGGINYEQYF	TGTGCCAGCAGTGGTGGCATAAACTACGAGCAGTACTTC
NA	NA	TRBV2	TRBJ1-6	15	CASSEADTGNSPLHF	TGTGCCAGCAGTGAAGCAGACACAGGGAATTCACCCCTCCACTTT
TRBD2	NA	TRBV7-2	TRBJ2-1	15	CASSLAGLSFDEQFF	TGTGCCAGCAGCTTAGCGGGACTATCTTTTGATGAGCAGTTCTTC
NA	NA	TRBV7-2	TRBJ2-1	13	CASSIARENEQFF	TGTGCCAGCAGCATAGCTAGAGAGAATGAGCAGTTCTTC
NA	once	TRBV6-1	TRBJ1-2	13	CASSPQGNYGYTF	TGTGCCAGCAGTCCCCAGGGGAACTATGGCTACACCTTC
NA	once	TRBV7-9	TRBJ2-7	14	CASSPNIVSYEQYF	TGTGCCAGCAGCCCGAATATAGTATCCTACGAGCAGTACTTC
NA	NA	TRBV4-3	TRBJ2-7	13	CASSQGEHYEQYF	TGCGCCAGCAGCCAGGGAGAACACTACGAGCAGTACTTC
NA	medium-sized	TRBV27	TRBJ1-2	15	CASSLGGFGVFGYTF	TGTGCCAGCAGTTTAGGAGGGTTCGGGGTATTCGGCTACACCTTC
TRBD2	few	TRBV4-3	TRBJ2-1	17	CASSHPTSGNSYNEQFF	TGCGCCAGCAGCCACCCGACTAGCGGGAATTCCTACAATGAGCAGTTCTTC
TRBD1	NA	TRBV5-8	TRBJ2-1	14	CASSWDRGRTYQFF	TGTGCCAGCAGCTGGGACAGGGGCCGTACTTATCAGTTCTTC
NA	NA	TRBV5-4	TRBJ2-3	11	CASSSTDTQYF	TGTGCCAGCAGCTCAACAGATACGCAGTATTTT
NA	NA	TRBV7-9	TRBJ1-1	14	CASSSDSQNTEAFF	TGTGCCAGCAGCTCCGACAGCCAGAACACTGAAGCTTTCTTT
TRBD2	NA	TRBV4-2	TRBJ2-1	18	CASSQEYGSGRVYNEQFF	TGTGCCAGCAGCCAAGAATACGGATCCGGGAGGGTCTACAATGAGCAGTTCTTC
TRBD1	NA	TRBV10-2	TRBJ1-5	14	CASSTGGGHQPQHF	TGCGCCAGCAGCACAGGGGGCGGCCATCAGCCCCAGCATTTT
NA	NA	TRBV19	TRBJ2-2	11	CATLNTGELFF	TGTGCCACCCTTAACACCGGGGAGCTGTTTTTT
NA	NA	TRBV25-1	TRBJ1-3	14	CASSEFRRANTIYF	TGTGCCAGCAGTGAATTCCGCAGGGCCAACACCATATATTTT
NA	NA	TRBV27	TRBJ1-2	14	CASSRWRADGGYTF	TGTGCCAGCAGCCGCTGGAGAGCTGACGGGGGCTACACCTTC
TRBD1	NA	TRBV5-4	TRBJ2-7	13	CASTLQDRDEQYF	TGTGCCAGCACCCTCCAAGACAGGGACGAGCAGTACTTC
TRBD2	few	TRBV9	TRBJ2-3	21	CASSVAGTSGGAKGSTDTQYF	TGTGCCAGCAGCGTAGCGGGGACTAGCGGGGGGGCAAAGGGAAGCACAGATACGCAGTATTTT
NA	NA	TRBV28	TRBJ2-7	15	CASRAGTGVSYEQYF	TGTGCCAGCAGGGCCGGGACGGGAGTTTCCTACGAGCAGTACTTC
TRBD2	once	TRBV6-1	TRBJ2-3	15	CASSWTSGSTDTQYF	TGTGCCAGCAGTTGGACTAGCGGAAGCACAGATACGCAGTATTTT
TRBD2	few	TRBV29-1	TRBJ2-7	13	CSAGGEEFYEQYF	TGCAGCGCCGGGGGGGAAGAGTTTTACGAGCAGTACTTC
TRBD1	NA	TRBV9	TRBJ1-2	15	CASSGGTGVVRGYTF	TGTGCCAGCAGCGGAGGGACAGGGGTGGTTCGTGGCTACACCTTC
NA	NA	TRBV7-8	TRBJ1-1	15	CASSLDSRGNTEAFF	TGTGCCAGCAGCTTAGACTCGAGAGGGAACACTGAAGCTTTCTTT
NA	NA	TRBV6-1	TRBJ1-1	15	CASSEIRGSGTEAFF	TGTGCCAGCAGTGAAATCAGGGGTTCGGGCACTGAAGCTTTCTTT
NA	NA	TRBV5-1	TRBJ2-1	12	CASSSGHPHIFF	TGCGCCAGCAGCTCGGGACACCCTCATATCTTCTTC
TRBD1	NA	TRBV18	TRBJ1-1	15	CASSPGTGRNTEAFF	TGTGCCAGCTCACCAGGGACAGGAAGGAACACTGAAGCTTTCTTT
TRBD1	NA	TRBV7-8	TRBJ1-5	17	CASSLGTGGVGNQPQHF	TGTGCCAGCAGCTTAGGAACAGGGGGCGTGGGCAATCAGCCCCAGCATTTT
NA	NA	TRBV7-6	TRBJ2-7	13	CASSLGDSYEQYF	TGTGCCAGCAGCTTAGGCGATTCCTACGAGCAGTACTTC
TRBD1	NA	TRBV28	TRBJ1-6	16	CASSLRRTGGGSPLHF	TGTGCCAGCAGTTTGAGACGGACAGGGGGAGGTTCACCCCTCCACTTT
TRBD2	NA	TRBV19	TRBJ2-7	14	CASGEGTRGYEQYF	TGTGCCAGTGGTGAAGGGACTAGAGGTTACGAGCAGTACTTC
NA	NA	TRBV7-2	TRBJ2-5	15	CASSSRGTHQETQYF	TGTGCCAGCAGCTCAAGGGGGACCCACCAAGAGACCCAGTACTTC
NA	NA	TRBV27	TRBJ2-3	15	CASSLGGRGADTQYF	TGTGCCAGCAGTCTAGGAGGCAGGGGAGCAGATACGCAGTATTTT
NA	few	TRBV28	TRBJ1-2	13	CATLVAGFYGYTF	TGTGCCACCTTAGTTGCAGGTTTCTATGGCTACACCTTC
TRBD1	NA	TRBV4-1	TRBJ1-4	15	CASSQGQGGEEKLFF	TGCGCCAGCAGCCAAGGACAGGGAGGAGAAGAAAAACTGTTTTTT
TRBD1	NA	TRBV30	TRBJ1-6	15	CAWGNTGTGDSPLHF	TGTGCCTGGGGGAATACCGGGACAGGGGATTCACCCCTCCACTTT
NA	NA	TRBV6-1	TRBJ2-7	12	CASSVPSYEQYF	TGTGCCAGCAGCGTACCGAGCTACGAGCAGTACTTC
NA	NA	TRBV7-2	TRBJ1-6	15	CASSLDQGTNSPLHF	TGTGCCAGCAGCTTAGACCAGGGGACTAATTCACCCCTCCACTTT
TRBD1	once	TRBV29-1	TRBJ1-1	18	CSVLPGVPDRARNTEAFF	TGCAGCGTCCTGCCGGGAGTGCCAGACAGGGCTAGGAACACTGAAGCTTTCTTT
NA	NA	TRBV18	TRBJ1-6	14	CASSLTGPNSPLHF	TGTGCCAGCTCACTTACAGGACCAAATTCACCCCTCCACTTT
TRBD1	few	TRBV29-1	TRBJ1-2	14	CSVGRTGEAYGYTF	TGCAGCGTTGGCCGGACAGGGGAGGCTTATGGCTACACCTTC
NA	few	TRBV9	TRBJ2-3	14	CASSVGGNPDTQYF	TGTGCCAGCAGCGTAGGCGGGAACCCAGATACGCAGTATTTT
TRBD1	once	TRBV29-1	TRBJ2-1	13	CSVQGAIYNEQFF	TGCAGCGTTCAGGGGGCGATTTACAATGAGCAGTTCTTC
NA	NA	TRBV18	TRBJ1-2	14	CASSPPASNYGYTF	TGTGCCAGCTCACCACCTGCTAGCAACTATGGCTACACCTTC
NA	NA	TRBV29-1	TRBJ1-1	12	CSVRRGDTEAFF	TGCAGCGTCCGCCGGGGGGACACTGAAGCTTTCTTT
TRBD1	NA	TRBV6-5	TRBJ2-1	15	CASSFDRVDYNEQFF	TGTGCCAGCAGTTTCGACAGGGTTGACTACAATGAGCAGTTCTTC
NA	NA	TRBV30	TRBJ1-2	15	CAWSGPGRVSYGYTF	TGTGCCTGGAGTGGACCCGGGAGGGTATCCTATGGCTACACCTTC
TRBD1	NA	TRBV9	TRBJ2-1	15	CASSEQGGSYNEQFF	TGTGCCAGCAGCGAACAGGGGGGCTCCTACAATGAGCAGTTCTTC